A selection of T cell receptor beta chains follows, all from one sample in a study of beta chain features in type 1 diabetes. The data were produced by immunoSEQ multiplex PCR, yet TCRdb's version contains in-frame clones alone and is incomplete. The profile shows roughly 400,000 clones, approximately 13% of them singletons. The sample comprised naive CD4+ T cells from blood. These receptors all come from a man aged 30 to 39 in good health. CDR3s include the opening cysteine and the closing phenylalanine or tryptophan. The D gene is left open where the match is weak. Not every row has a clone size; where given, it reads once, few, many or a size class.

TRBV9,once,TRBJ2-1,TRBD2,TGTGCCAGCAGCATACCGGGACTAGCGGGGAATGAGCAGTTCTTC,CASSIPGLAGNEQFF
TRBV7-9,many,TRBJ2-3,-,TGTGCCAGCAGCTTTCCCACAGATACGCAGTATTTT,CASSFPTDTQYF
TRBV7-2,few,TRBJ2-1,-,TGTGCCAGCAGCTTAGATCCGGGGGCATTACAGTTCTTC,CASSLDPGALQFF
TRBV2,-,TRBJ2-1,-,TGTGCCAGCAGGAGAGTTAATGAGCAGTTCTTC,CASRRVNEQFF
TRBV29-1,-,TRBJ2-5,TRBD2,TGCAGCGTTGCCAGGACTAGCGGTGAGACCCAGTACTTC,CSVARTSGETQYF
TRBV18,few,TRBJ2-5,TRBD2,TGTGCCAGCTCACCATTAGCGGGATCCAGTCAAGAGACCCAGTACTTC,CASSPLAGSSQETQYF
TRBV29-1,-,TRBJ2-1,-,TGCAGCGTTTCCTACCGGAGCTCCTACAATGAGCAGTTCTTC,CSVSYRSSYNEQFF
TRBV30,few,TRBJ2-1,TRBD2,TGTGCCTGGAGTGTATTGGGACTAAACTACAATGAGCAGTTCTTC,CAWSVLGLNYNEQFF
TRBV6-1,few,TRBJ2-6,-,TGTGCCAGCAGCCATGGGGCCAACGTCCTGACTTTC,CASSHGANVLTF
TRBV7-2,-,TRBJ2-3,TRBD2,TGTGCCAGCAGCTTACGACTAGCGGGTTTCCGAGATACGCAGTATTTT,CASSLRLAGFRDTQYF
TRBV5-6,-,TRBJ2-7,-,TGTGCCAGCAGCTACCGGAGGTACGAGCAGTACTTC,CASSYRRYEQYF
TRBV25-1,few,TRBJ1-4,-,TGTGCCAGCGAGTGGACGAGGGGAGGAGAAAAACTGTTTTTT,CASEWTRGGEKLFF
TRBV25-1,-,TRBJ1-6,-,TGTGCCAGCGGATTTGGGGGGAATTCACCCCTCCACTTT,CASGFGGNSPLHF
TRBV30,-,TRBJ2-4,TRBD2,TGTGCCTGGAGTGATTATGGACTAGCGGTGAGCATTCAGTGCTTC,CAWSDYGLAVSIQCF
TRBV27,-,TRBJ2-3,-,TGTGCCAGCAGTTTATCGCTGACCAGGAGGCTGGGCACAGATACGCAGTATTTT,CASSLSLTRRLGTDTQYF
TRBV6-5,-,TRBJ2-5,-,TGTGCCAGCAGCCGCGGGCAGGGAGAGACCCAGTACTTC,CASSRGQGETQYF
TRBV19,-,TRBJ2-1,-,TGTGCCAGTCAATCCGGGGGGCCGACCTACAATGAGCAGTTCTTC,CASQSGGPTYNEQFF
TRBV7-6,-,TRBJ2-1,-,TGTGCCAGCAGCTTAGTGAGGGGCCTTTGGAATGAGCAGTTCTTC,CASSLVRGLWNEQFF
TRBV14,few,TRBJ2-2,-,TGTGCCAGCAGCCAGGTCACCGGGGAGCTGTTTTTT,CASSQVTGELFF
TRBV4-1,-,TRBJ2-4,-,TGCGCCAGCAGCCCAGGAGGGAAGCTGTGGAAAAACATTCAGTACTTC,CASSPGGKLWKNIQYF
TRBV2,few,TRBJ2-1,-,TGTGCCAGCAGCATGGCACTAGGACCCCTCAATGAGCAGTTCTTC,CASSMALGPLNEQFF
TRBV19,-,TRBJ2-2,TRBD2,TGTGCCAGTACAGAACTAGCGGGAGGTGTCGGGGAGCTGTTTTTT,CASTELAGGVGELFF
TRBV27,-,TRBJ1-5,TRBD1,TGTGCCAGCAGTCGACTGGACAGGGCACAGCCCCAGCATTTT,CASSRLDRAQPQHF